This entry lists 20 T cell receptor beta chains sequenced from one sample in a study of T cell responses to AZD1222 COVID-19 vaccine. Assay used: immunoSEQ multiplex PCR; TCRdb lists only in-frame clones, some missing. Counted here are roughly 120,000 clones, more than 85% occurring once; the ten biggest clones make up roughly 3%. The starting material was peripheral blood, obtained on day 0 of AZD1222 vaccination. The receptors come from an adult in good health.

The chain links TRBV24-1 to TRBJ2-2, with D possibly being TRBD2 (5 bases). The CDR3 length is 14 residues. Germline lookup yields CDR1 KGHDR and CDR2 SFDVKD. Trimming took 6 bases from V and 7 from J, leaving 14 bases between them. CDR3 bases: TGTGCCACCAGTTCGACCGGGGAAGGCGGGGAGCTGTTTTTT. This encodes CATSSTGEGGELFF.

The genes are TRBV11-2 and TRBJ2-2; 10 bases map to TRBD2. There are 18 residues in the CDR3. V shed 0 bases and J 1 base; nucleotides not matched to a gene: 5. The V gene's germline CDR1 is SGHAT and CDR2 FQNNGV. DNA for the CDR3: TGTGCCAGCAGCTTAGAATATCGGACTAGCGGGAACACCGGGGAGCTGTTTTTT. Amino acids: CASSLEYRTSGNTGELFF.

The chain is built from TRBV7-8 and TRBJ1-2; D perhaps matches TRBD1 (6 bases). Germline CDR1 is SGHVS and CDR2 is FQNEAQ. The CDR3 is made up of 14 amino acids. V was trimmed by 0 bases and J by 1 base, leaving 6 bases between them. This chain's CDR3 is CASSLAQGNYGYTF. The CDR3 nucleotides read TGTGCCAGCAGCTTAGCACAGGGTAACTATGGCTACACCTTC.

This chain links TRBV20-1 with TRBJ1-5; 7 bases are shared with TRBD1. Germline V gene data show CDR1 as DFQATT and CDR2 as SNEGSKA (reference sequence). J gave up 5 bases and V 3 bases, and 7 bases lay outside the gene matches. CDR3 size: 14 residues. CDR3 in DNA: TGCAGTGCTAGTAAAGGGGGCGCGGATCAGCCCCAGCATTTT. Encoded protein: CSASKGGADQPQHF.

The rearrangement uses TRBV7-9 and TRBJ2-3, with D possibly being TRBD2 (5 bases). The germline gives CDR1 SEHNR, CDR2 FQNEAQ (reference sequence). V was pared by 5 bases and J by 6 bases, with 9 bases between. The CDR3 consists of 12 residues. CDR3: CASSNRGDTQYF. The CDR3 DNA reads as TGTGCCAGCAGCAACCGAGGGGATACGCAGTATTTT.

This clone was detected once. This chain links TRBV19 with TRBJ2-2, with TRBD2 matching over 9 bases. Germline V CDR1 and CDR2: LNHDA, SQIVND (reference sequence). V shed 7 bases, J shed 2 bases, and the junction held 5 bases outside the gene matches. There are 15 residues in the CDR3. The CDR3 region is CASTTTSGNTGELFF. In DNA, the CDR3 is TGTGCCAGTACCACGACTAGCGGAAACACCGGGGAGCTGTTTTTT.

The chain has TRBV12-3 or TRBV12-4 and TRBJ2-5; D perhaps matches TRBD2 (6 bases). The CDR3 contains 11 residues. Trimming removed 6 bases at V and 14 bases at J, with 16 bases between. CDR3 region: CASRGLGGVYF. CDR3 in DNA: TGTGCCAGCAGGGGACTCGGAGGGGTTTACTTC.

The chain joins TRBV5-1 to TRBJ1-5, with D hard to call. The CDR3 extends over 15 amino acids. The germline V and J ends were trimmed by 0 bases and 3 bases, with 10 bases remaining between them. CDR1 and CDR2 from the germline V gene are SGHRS and YFSETQ. The CDR3 DNA reads as TGCGCCAGCAGCTTGGACGGACGGAACAATCAGCCCCAGCATTTT. Its protein is CASSLDGRNNQPQHF.

The rearrangement links TRBV5-6 to TRBJ1-1; D is undetermined. Trimming removed 0 bases from V and 4 bases from J, with 13 bases in between. The CDR3 runs 15 residues. Per the germline V gene, CDR1 is SGHDT and CDR2 is YYEEEE. The CDR3: CASSLAFGGSTEAFF. The CDR3 nucleotides read TGTGCCAGCAGCTTGGCCTTTGGTGGGAGCACTGAAGCTTTCTTT.

This clone was picked up one time. V usage is TRBV11-2 and J usage is TRBJ1-6, with D maybe TRBD1 (5 bases). V lost 5 bases to trimming and J lost 9 bases, with 8 bases between them. Germline-derived CDR1 and CDR2 are SGHAT and FQNNGV. CDR3 length: 12 amino acids. As DNA, the CDR3 is TGTGCCAGCAGCCGCGGGGCTTCACCCCTCCACTTT. It specifies CASSRGASPLHF.

The genes are TRBV7-9 and TRBJ1-2, with 9 bases that match TRBD1. The germline V gene encodes CDR1 SEHNR and CDR2 FQNEAQ (reference sequence). This CDR3 spans 14 amino acids. V lost 4 bases, J lost 4 bases, and 4 bases stayed unmatched. CDR3: CASSYRQGVYGYTF. As DNA, the CDR3 is TGTGCCAGCAGCTACCGACAGGGGGTCTATGGCTACACCTTC.

Comments on this clone: This sample includes further DNA sequences coding for the same CDR3. V usage is TRBV6-4 and J usage is TRBJ1-1; no clear D gene. The CDR3 covers 14 residues. V lost 2 bases to trimming and J lost 4 bases, with 11 bases between them. Germline loops: CDR1 MRHNA, CDR2 SNTAGT. This chain's CDR3 is CASSDSSLGTEAFF. As DNA, the CDR3 is TGTGCCAGCAGTGACAGTAGTCTGGGCACTGAAGCTTTCTTT.

The gene calls are TRBV6-2 or TRBV6-3 and TRBJ2-3, with 10 bases fitting TRBD2. This CDR3 comprises 18 residues. V was pared by 2 bases and J by 4 bases, with 12 bases of the junction left unmatched. The germline V gene has CDR1 MNHEY and CDR2 SVGEGT. The CDR3 DNA sequence: TGTGCCAGCAGTTACAGGGTGCTAGCGGGAGTCTATTCAGATACGCAGTATTTT. Residues: CASSYRVLAGVYSDTQYF.

The chain recombines TRBV19 with TRBJ1-2, with D possibly being TRBD1 (6 bases). V was clipped by 3 bases and J by 13 bases, with 21 bases between them. This CDR3 is built from 14 residues. CDR1 LNHDA and CDR2 SQIVND come from the germline V gene (reference sequence). The CDR3 is CASSMRGTGFSGTF. The CDR3 DNA is TGTGCCAGTAGTATGAGGGGTACAGGGTTTTCTGGCACCTTC.

The chain carries TRBV4-3 and TRBJ2-7; D unclear. The CDR3 extends over 13 amino acids. Germline-derived CDR1 and CDR2 are LGHNA and YSLEER. With 0 bases removed from V and 3 bases from J, the gap between germline ends came to 6 bases. The CDR3: CASSQDRFYEQYF. The CDR3 bases are TGCGCCAGCAGCCAAGATCGCTTCTACGAGCAGTACTTC.

The rearrangement uses TRBV6-5 and TRBJ2-7, with D perhaps matching TRBD2 (5 bases). The CDR3 covers 14 residues. Trimming shortened V by 3 bases and J by 5 bases, and 14 bases separated the two germline ends. The germline V gene has CDR1 MNHEY and CDR2 SVGAGI. The chain's CDR3 is CASSYSGIGDEQYF. The CDR3 DNA reads TGTGCCAGCAGTTATTCCGGGATTGGGGACGAGCAGTACTTC.

The chain employs TRBV4-3 and TRBJ1-6; possible D gene TRBD1, 5 bases. The CDR3 has 15 residues. The ends were cut back, 0 bases at V and 7 bases at J, with 10 bases in the middle. Germline V gene lookup returns CDR1 LGHNA and CDR2 YSLEER. CDR3 in DNA: TGCGCCAGCAGCCAAGATGCAGGGAAAAATTCACCCCTCCACTTT. Translating gives CASSQDAGKNSPLHF.

V is TRBV4-1 and J is TRBJ1-6; D call uncertain. The CDR3 is 14 amino acids. The germline gives CDR1 MGHRA, CDR2 YSYEKL. Trimming took 0 bases from V and 9 from J, leaving 9 bases between them. CDR3 sequence (DNA): TGCGCCAGCAGCCAAGACAGGATAGTTTCACCCCTCCACTTT. Protein sequence: CASSQDRIVSPLHF.

The genes are TRBV19 and TRBJ1-5, with D uncertain. Per the germline V gene, CDR1 is LNHDA and CDR2 is SQIVND (reference sequence). The CDR3 contains 12 residues. Trimming pared 6 bases from V and 5 bases from J, leaving 8 bases between. For the CDR3, the DNA is TGTGCCAGTAGCAGAAGGGATCAGCCCCAGCATTTT. This gives the protein CASSRRDQPQHF.

This clone came up a few times. V usage is TRBV12-5 and J usage is TRBJ1-2; D perhaps matches TRBD1 (6 bases). This CDR3 has 17 residues. CDR1 is LGHNT, CDR2 FRNRAP, per germline. Trimming cost V 6 bases and J 0 bases, with 20 bases left between them. The CDR3 protein is CASGQSTGKNSNYGYTF. The DNA for the CDR3 is TGTGCTAGTGGACAGAGTACAGGGAAGAACTCTAACTATGGCTACACCTTC.